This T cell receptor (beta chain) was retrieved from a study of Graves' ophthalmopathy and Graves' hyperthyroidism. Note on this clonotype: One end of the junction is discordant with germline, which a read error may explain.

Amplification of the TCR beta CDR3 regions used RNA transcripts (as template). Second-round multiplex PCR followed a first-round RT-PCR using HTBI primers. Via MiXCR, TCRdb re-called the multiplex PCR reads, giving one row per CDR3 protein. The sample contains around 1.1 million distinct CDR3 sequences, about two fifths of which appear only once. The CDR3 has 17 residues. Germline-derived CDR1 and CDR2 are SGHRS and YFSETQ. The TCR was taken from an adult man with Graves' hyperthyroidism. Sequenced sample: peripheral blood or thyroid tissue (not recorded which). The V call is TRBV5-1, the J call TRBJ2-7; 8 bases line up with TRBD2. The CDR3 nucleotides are TGTGCCAGCAGCCCACAGGCGGGGGGCGGGACTTCCTACGAGCAGTACTTC. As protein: CASSPQAGGGTSYEQYF. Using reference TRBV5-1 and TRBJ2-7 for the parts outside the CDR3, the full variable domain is KAGVTQTPRYLIKTRGQQVTLSCSPISGHRSVSWYQQTPGQGLQFLFEYFSETQRNKGNFPGRFSGRQFSNSRSEMNVSTLELGDSALYLCASSPQAGGGTSYEQYFGPGTRLTVT.